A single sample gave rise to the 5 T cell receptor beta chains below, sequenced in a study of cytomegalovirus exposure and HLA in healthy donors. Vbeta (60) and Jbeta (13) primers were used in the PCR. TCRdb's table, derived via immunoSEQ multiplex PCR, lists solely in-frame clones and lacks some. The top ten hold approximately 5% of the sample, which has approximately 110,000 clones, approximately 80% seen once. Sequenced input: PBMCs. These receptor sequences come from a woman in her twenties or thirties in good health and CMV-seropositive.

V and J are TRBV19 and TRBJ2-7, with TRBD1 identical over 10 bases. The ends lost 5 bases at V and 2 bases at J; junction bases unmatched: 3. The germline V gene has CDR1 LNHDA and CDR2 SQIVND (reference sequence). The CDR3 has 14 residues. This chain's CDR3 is CASSGGTGAYEQYF. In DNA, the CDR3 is TGTGCCAGTAGTGGTGGGACAGGGGCCTACGAGCAGTACTTC. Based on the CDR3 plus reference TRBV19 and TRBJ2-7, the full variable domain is DGGITQSPKYLFRKEGQNVTLSCEQNLNHDAMYWYRQDPGQGLRLIYYSQIVNDFQKGDIAEGYSVSREKKESFPLTVTSAQKNPTAFYLCASSGGTGAYEQYFGPGTRLTVT.

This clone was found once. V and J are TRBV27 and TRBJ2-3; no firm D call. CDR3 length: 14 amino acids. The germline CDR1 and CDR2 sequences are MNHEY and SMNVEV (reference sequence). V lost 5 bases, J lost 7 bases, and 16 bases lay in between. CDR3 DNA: TGTGCCAGCAGTAATATGCTGTTTGAGAATACGCAGTATTTT. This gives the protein CASSNMLFENTQYF.

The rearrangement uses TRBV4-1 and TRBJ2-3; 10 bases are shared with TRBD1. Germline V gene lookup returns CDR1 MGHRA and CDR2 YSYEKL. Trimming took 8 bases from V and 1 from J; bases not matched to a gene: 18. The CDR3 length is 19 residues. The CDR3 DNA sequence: TGCGCCAGCCGCTCGGGACAGGGGACAAAGGCCCCCGGCACAGATACGCAGTATTTT. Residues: CASRSGQGTKAPGTDTQYF.

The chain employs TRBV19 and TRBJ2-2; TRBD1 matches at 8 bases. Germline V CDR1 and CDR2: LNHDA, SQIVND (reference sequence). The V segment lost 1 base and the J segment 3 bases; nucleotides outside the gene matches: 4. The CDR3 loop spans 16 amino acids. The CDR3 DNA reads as TGTGCCAGTAGTATAGCTGGGACAGGACACACCGGGGAGCTGTTTTTT. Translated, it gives CASSIAGTGHTGELFF.

As DNA, the CDR3 is TGTGCCAGCAGCTTGGACAGTAGCGGGGAGCTGTTTTTT. As protein: CASSLDSSGELFF. The V and J genes are TRBV5-4 and TRBJ2-2; the D is unclear. Per germline, CDR1 SGHNT and CDR2 YYREEE (reference sequence). This CDR3 is 13 amino acids long. V dropped 0 bases and J dropped 7 bases, with 7 bases sitting between them. Looking up the rest from reference TRBV5-4 and TRBJ2-2 gives the full variable domain: ETGVTQSPTHLIKTRGQQVTLRCSSQSGHNTVSWYQQALGQGPQFIFQYYREEENGRGNFPPRFSGLQFPNYSSELNVNALELDDSALYLCASSLDSSGELFFGEGSRLTVL.